These 9 T cell receptor beta chains share one sample of origin, sequenced in a study of a mutant IDH1 vaccine in newly diagnosed glioma. Their antigens remain unidentified. As to time point: week 5, during vaccination. The investigators gave 300 ug of mutant IDH1 20-mer peptide in each vaccine dose, together with topical imiquimod. Sequencing was performed with immunoSEQ multiplex PCR; in TCRdb, only in-frame clones are kept and a portion is missing. The data contain tens of thousands of clones, roughly 91% of them singletons. The sequencing here drew on PBMCs, taken from a glioma patient whose treatment included an IDH1 peptide vaccine. These receptors all come from a woman aged 45 to 65 with glioma.

This chain joins TRBV11-2 and TRBJ1-2, with D maybe TRBD1 (6 bases). CDR3 length: 16 amino acids. The germline V gene encodes CDR1 SGHAT and CDR2 FQNNGV. V was shortened by 1 base and J by 5 bases, with 17 bases between the two germline ends. In DNA, the CDR3 is TGTGCCAGCAGCTTAGTCGGCAGGGGCTATGGGTATGGCTACACCTTC. Protein product: CASSLVGRGYGYGYTF.

This clone was seen a single time. The gene calls are TRBV5-1 and TRBJ2-5; 7 positions match TRBD1. CDR3 length equals 14 residues. Germline CDR1 is SGHRS and CDR2 is YFSETQ. Trimming cost V 4 bases and J 1 base; bases outside gene matches: 4. Written as DNA, the CDR3 is TGCGCCAGCAGCATTACAGGGGCCCAAGAGACCCAGTACTTC. The encoded protein is CASSITGAQETQYF. The complete variable domain, with remaining parts taken from reference TRBV5-1 and TRBJ2-5, reads KAGVTQTPRYLIKTRGQQVTLSCSPISGHRSVSWYQQTPGQGLQFLFEYFSETQRNKGNFPGRFSGRQFSNSRSEMNVSTLELGDSALYLCASSITGAQETQYFGPGTRLLVL.

V is TRBV9 and J is TRBJ1-1; no clear D. The ends were cut back, 6 bases at V and 0 bases at J, with 21 bases in the middle. The CDR3 totals 17 residues. Germline loops: CDR1 SGDLS, CDR2 YYNGEE. Here the CDR3 reads CASTSADTIRMNTEAFF. The CDR3, as DNA: TGTGCCAGCACCTCGGCTGACACTATTCGTATGAACACTGAAGCTTTCTTT.

This chain connects TRBV7-8 to TRBJ1-5; D possibly corresponds to TRBD1 (5 bases). Trimming shortened V by 0 bases and J by 4 bases, and 7 bases separated the two germline ends. There are 14 residues in the CDR3. The germline V gene encodes CDR1 SGHVS and CDR2 FQNEAQ. The CDR3 loop reads CASSLAGGNQPQHF. CDR3 sequence (DNA): TGTGCCAGCAGCTTAGCCGGGGGGAATCAGCCCCAGCATTTT.

The chain recombines TRBV28 with TRBJ1-2; tentative D call: TRBD1 (5 bases). V gave up 1 base and J gave up 8 bases, with 17 bases separating them. Germline lookup yields CDR1 MDHEN and CDR2 SYDVKM. The CDR3 totals 15 residues. The CDR3 region has the DNA TGTGCCAGCAGTTTATACTACAACGGGGCGGAAGGCTACACCTTC. It encodes CASSLYYNGAEGYTF.

The genes are TRBV5-3 and TRBJ1-1, with a weak D call TRBD1 (6 bases). TRBV5-3 is designated an ORF whose function remains uncertain. The CDR3 has 13 amino acids. Deletions cut 3 bases from V and 3 bases from J, with 9 bases between. The CDR3 sequence: CARSSGQHTEAFF. Here the CDR3 DNA reads TGTGCCAGAAGCTCAGGACAGCACACTGAAGCTTTCTTT.

This clone was counted only a few times. This chain connects TRBV12-5 to TRBJ1-2; 8 bases fit TRBD1. Unmatched junction bases numbered 20, after V lost 5 bases and J lost 3 bases. The CDR3 is 19 residues long. Germline V gives CDR1 LGHNT, CDR2 FRNRAP. The CDR3 here is CASGLNRLRGPRGDYGYTF. CDR3 DNA sequence: TGTGCTAGTGGTCTAAACCGACTCAGGGGGCCCCGGGGTGACTATGGCTACACCTTC.

The V call is TRBV27, the J call TRBJ2-7; 8 bases align to TRBD1. V lost 10 bases to trimming and J lost 0 bases; unmatched junction nucleotides: 11. Germline lookup yields CDR1 MNHEY and CDR2 SMNVEV (reference sequence). The CDR3 runs to 15 residues. The CDR3 is CATATRQGASYEQYF. CDR3 DNA sequence: TGTGCCACCGCAACCCGGCAGGGGGCCTCCTACGAGCAGTACTTC.

Only one count was recorded for this clone. The rearrangement uses TRBV11-3 and TRBJ2-1; D is unresolved. The length of the CDR3 is 13 residues. Trimming shortened V by 4 bases and J by 1 base, and 5 bases separated the two germline ends. Germline lookup yields CDR1 SGHNT and CDR2 YENEEA. The chain's CDR3 is CASSSNSYNEQFF. CDR3 in DNA: TGTGCCAGCAGCTCTAATTCCTACAATGAGCAGTTCTTC. Filled out from reference TRBV11-3 and TRBJ2-1, the complete variable domain reads EAGVVQSPRYKIIEKKQPVAFWCNPISGHNTLYWYLQNLGQGPELLIRYENEEAVDDSQLPKDRFSAERLKGVDSTLKIQPAELGDSAVYLCASSSNSYNEQFFGPGTRLTVL.